A single sample gave rise to the 27 T cell receptor beta chains below, sequenced in a study of early T cells in non-severe SARS-CoV-2 infection. One entry per CDR3 protein, called by TCRdb with MiXCR from the 5' RACE reads. The sample carries more than 20,000 distinct CDR3 sequences, about 4% recorded once. Sequenced material: whole blood. The receptors here all came from an adult who was a healthcare worker with PCR-confirmed SARS-CoV-2 infection or an uninfected control (not recorded which).

At least ten counts were recorded for this clonotype. The chain combines TRBV24-1 with TRBJ2-2; D call uncertain. In germline, CDR1 is KGHDR, CDR2 SFDVKD. V was cut by 7 bases and J by 7 bases, with 18 bases left in between. The length of the CDR3 is 15 residues. Here the CDR3 reads CATSYPEGEGGELFF. The CDR3 DNA is TGTGCCACCAGCTACCCGGAAGGAGAAGGCGGGGAGCTGTTTTTT.

The table lists this clonotype with many counts. The chain links TRBV2 to TRBJ2-1; 7 nucleotides align to TRBD2. This CDR3 contains 17 residues. Unmatched junction bases numbered 13, after V lost 7 bases and J lost 1 base. Germline V lookup: CDR1 SNHLY, CDR2 FYNNEI. The CDR3 coding sequence is TGTGCCAGCACGAGAGCGGGACTTTCCTTTTCCTACAATGAGCAGTTCTTC. This codes for CASTRAGLSFSYNEQFF. Filled out from reference TRBV2 and TRBJ2-1, the complete variable domain reads EPEVTQTPSHQVTQMGQEVILRCVPISNHLYFYWYRQILGQKVEFLVSFYNNEISEKSEIFDDQFSVERPDGSNFTLKIRSTKLEDSAMYFCASTRAGLSFSYNEQFFGPGTRLTVL.

The J gene is TRBJ2-2, the V gene TRBV9; D gene unclear. In germline, CDR1 is SGDLS, CDR2 YYNGEE. V lost 2 bases to trimming and J lost 0 bases, with 8 bases between them. The CDR3 length is 15 residues. This CDR3 is CASSVGVSNTGELFF. The DNA for the CDR3 is TGTGCCAGCAGCGTTGGAGTTTCGAACACCGGGGAGCTGTTTTTT.

This clonotype appeared many times. The rearrangement joins TRBV6-1 to TRBJ1-5; a weak D match, TRBD1 (6 bases). Germline V CDR1 and CDR2: MNHNS, SASEGT. V dropped 10 bases and J dropped 5 bases, with 18 bases sitting between them. The length of the CDR3 is 14 residues. CDR3 sequence reads: CATGDTQGYQPQHF. CDR3 bases: TGTGCCACTGGGGACACTCAAGGGTATCAGCCCCAGCATTTT.

The genes are TRBV28 and TRBJ1-3; D is undetermined. This CDR3 contains 15 residues. The germline CDR1 and CDR2 sequences are MDHEN and SYDVKM. Trimming took off 1 base at V and 0 bases at J, with 7 bases between the two ends. The CDR3 loop reads CASSLSGVSGNTIYF. The CDR3 DNA reads TGTGCCAGCAGTTTATCTGGGGTCTCTGGAAACACCATATATTTT.

This clonotype was detected many times. The chain couples TRBV12-5 to TRBJ2-3; the match to TRBD2 covers 8 bases. Germline CDR1 reads LGHNT; CDR2 reads FRNRAP. This CDR3 is 11 amino acids long. The CDR3 DNA is TGTGCAAGCGGGAGCGCAGATACGCAGTATTTT. Encoded protein: CASGSADTQYF.

This clonotype has only a few counts. CDR3 nucleotide sequence: TGTGCCAGCAGTGAAGCGCTTGGCACAGATACGCAGTATTTT. Protein: CASSEALGTDTQYF. The chain has TRBV2 and TRBJ2-3; D gene ambiguous. This CDR3 contains 14 residues. The ends were cut back, 0 bases at V and 1 base at J, with 5 bases in the middle. Germline V gives CDR1 SNHLY, CDR2 FYNNEI.

This clonotype was counted ten times or more. The chain combines TRBV21-1 with TRBJ1-1; no DNA check was done on the table's D call, TRBD1. TRBV21-1 counts as a pseudogene. The CDR3 is 17 residues long. This chain's CDR3 is CASSTRDRAIMYTEAFF. In nucleotides, the CDR3 is TGTGCCAGCAGCACACGGGACAGGGCTATAATGTACACTGAAGCTTTCTTT.

This clonotype was recorded many times. This chain links TRBV5-6 with TRBJ2-3, with D perhaps given as TRBD1 or TRBD2 (5 bases each). This CDR3 comprises 15 residues. The V gene lost 3 bases and the J gene lost 4 bases, with 15 bases spanning the gap. Germline CDR1 and CDR2: SGHDT and YYEEEE. Written as DNA, the CDR3 is TGTGCCAGCAGCTCTTGGACAAGCGGAGCAGATACGCAGTATTTT. Protein: CASSSWTSGADTQYF.

This clonotype was detected only a few times. This chain connects TRBV6-6 to TRBJ1-1, with D hard to call. The CDR3 covers 13 residues. The V gene lost 7 bases and the J gene lost 4 bases, with 13 bases spanning the gap. Germline CDR1 MNHNY, CDR2 SVGAGI (reference sequence). The CDR3 sequence: CASIPDRTTEAFF. CDR3 in DNA: TGTGCCAGCATCCCAGATCGAACCACTGAAGCTTTCTTT.

This clonotype was picked up many times. The chain recombines TRBV27 with TRBJ2-3; TRBD2 agrees at 9 bases. This CDR3 spans 14 amino acids. V shed 6 bases, J shed 1 base, and the junction held 2 bases outside the gene matches. The V gene's germline CDR1 is MNHEY and CDR2 SMNVEV (reference sequence). CDR3 in DNA: TGTGCCAGCAGGGCGGGGGGGCGCACAGATACGCAGTATTTT. It specifies CASRAGGRTDTQYF.

This clonotype occurred many times. The chain joins TRBV7-3 to TRBJ1-5, with D uncertain. The V gene's germline CDR1 is SGHTA and CDR2 FQGTGA. This CDR3 contains 13 residues. Trimming took 5 bases from V and 3 from J, leaving 8 bases between them. The CDR3 bases are TGTGCCAGCAGCCTCACGGCCAATCAGCCCCAGCATTTT. Translating gives CASSLTANQPQHF. The full variable domain, completed using reference TRBV7-3 and TRBJ1-5, is GAGVSQTPSNKVTEKGKYVELRCDPISGHTALYWYRQSLGQGPEFLIYFQGTGAADDSGLPNDRFFAVRPEGSVSTLKIQRTERGDSAVYLCASSLTANQPQHFGDGTRLSIL.

There are a few counts of this clonotype. This chain links TRBV2 with TRBJ2-7; TRBD2 might be the D (6 bases). The CDR3 has 14 amino acids. V lost 6 bases and J 2 bases, leaving 14 bases between the germline ends. CDR1 SNHLY and CDR2 FYNNEI come from the germline V gene. The CDR3 region is CASSSGLNTYEQYF. In nucleotides, the CDR3 is TGTGCCAGCAGCTCGGGACTCAACACCTACGAGCAGTACTTC.

This clonotype was picked up many times. This chain uses TRBV27 with TRBJ2-2; D unclear. The CDR3 length is 11 residues. Germline CDR1 and CDR2: MNHEY and SMNVEV (reference sequence). The germline V and J ends were trimmed by 5 bases and 2 bases, with 0 bases remaining between them. This chain's CDR3 is CASSNTGELFF. The CDR3 bases are TGTGCCAGCAGTAACACCGGGGAGCTGTTTTTT.

This clonotype was counted at least ten times. CDR3 sequence: CASSFTGTRDEQFF. In DNA form, the CDR3 reads TGTGCCAGCAGCTTTACCGGGACTAGGGATGAGCAGTTCTTC. The rearrangement joins TRBV7-6 to TRBJ2-1; 8 positions match TRBD2. CDR1 is SGHVS and CDR2 is FNYEAQ in the germline V gene. This CDR3 has 14 amino acids. Trimming cost V 3 bases and J 8 bases; bases outside gene matches: 6.

This clonotype came up many times. V gene TRBV11-2 combines with J gene TRBJ2-6, with TRBD2 as a possible D gene (5 bases). The CDR3 is 15 residues long. The germline CDR1 and CDR2 sequences are SGHAT and FQNNGV. Trimming took 4 bases from V and 12 from J, leaving 19 bases between them. DNA for the CDR3: TGTGCCAGCAGCTCATTCAGGAGGCGGCCGATCGTCCTGACTTTC. This translates into CASSSFRRRPIVLTF.

This clonotype was seen ten or more times. V and J are TRBV4-1 and TRBJ2-7; 11 bases align to TRBD1. This CDR3 is 14 amino acids long. With V trimmed by 8 bases and J by 1 base, 4 bases remained unmatched. Per the germline V gene, CDR1 is MGHRA and CDR2 is YSYEKL. The DNA of the CDR3 is TGCGCCAGCGGCGGGACAGGGGGATCCTACGAGCAGTACTTC. The encoded protein is CASGGTGGSYEQYF.

This clonotype was seen more than once but under ten times. The chain recombines TRBV21-1 with TRBJ1-3. TRBV21-1 is a pseudogene locus. The CDR3 has 13 residues. The CDR3 protein is CASSEMDGNTIYF. Written as DNA, the CDR3 is TGTGCCAGCAGCGAGATGGATGGAAACACCATATATTTT.

Many counts were recorded for this clonotype. The chain links TRBV29-1 to TRBJ2-1, with D tentatively TRBD1 (5 bases). V shed 6 bases and J shed 3 bases, with 9 bases lying between them. This CDR3 has 12 residues. In germline, CDR1 is SQVTM, CDR2 ANQGSEA. The CDR3 nucleotides are TGCAGCGTGCCCGACAGCTACAATGAGCAGTTCTTC. Its protein product is CSVPDSYNEQFF.

This clonotype was seen a handful of times. The gene calls are TRBV9 and TRBJ2-2; 12 nucleotides match TRBD2. The germline V gene encodes CDR1 SGDLS and CDR2 YYNGEE. The V segment lost 4 bases and the J segment 2 bases; nucleotides outside the gene matches: 3. This CDR3 comprises 16 residues. The CDR3 nucleotides are TGTGCCAGCAGCCATGGACTAGCGGGAAACACCGGGGAGCTGTTTTTT. This sequence encodes CASSHGLAGNTGELFF.

Only a few counts were recorded for this clonotype. The chain joins TRBV7-2 to TRBJ2-7, with 7 bases identical to TRBD1. The CDR3 sequence is 15 residues long. V dropped 4 bases and J dropped 1; count of bases not matched to a gene: 7. The germline CDR1 and CDR2 sequences are SGHTA and FQGNSA. The CDR3 DNA is TGTGCCAGCAGCTGGGCCGGGACAGCATCCTACGAGCAGTACTTC. Protein: CASSWAGTASYEQYF.

In its sample, this clonotype was seen many times. The gene calls are TRBV3-1 and TRBJ2-7; 7 positions agree with TRBD1. V shed 4 bases, J shed 3 bases, and the junction held 12 bases outside the gene matches. Germline-derived CDR1 and CDR2 are LGHDT and YNNKEL (reference sequence). CDR3 length equals 16 residues. CDR3 coding DNA: TGTGCCAGCAGCCCTTACTCCCTGACAGGGTTCTACGAGCAGTACTTC. Translated, it gives CASSPYSLTGFYEQYF.

This clonotype has at least ten counts. V is TRBV20-1 and J is TRBJ2-1; D is perhaps TRBD2 (6 bases). Germline loops: CDR1 DFQATT, CDR2 SNEGSKA (reference sequence). Between the trimmed V and J ends, which lost 1 base and 8 bases, there was a span of 12 bases. The CDR3 spans 13 residues. CDR3: CSARGQGGDEQFF. Here the CDR3 DNA reads TGCAGTGCTAGAGGGCAGGGAGGAGATGAGCAGTTCTTC.

This clonotype was observed many times. The J gene is TRBJ2-7, the V gene TRBV7-9, with D possibly being TRBD2 (6 bases). V lost 3 bases and J 5 bases, leaving 8 bases between the germline ends. The CDR3 totals 12 residues. CDR1 and CDR2 from the germline V gene are SEHNR and FQNEAQ (reference sequence). The CDR3 nucleotides read TGTGCCAGCAGCTTGGACTACCACGAGCAGTACTTC. This encodes CASSLDYHEQYF.

This clonotype was seen many times. The CDR3 nucleotides read TGTGCCAGCTCACCCGGGACAGCGAGAGACAATGAGCAGTTCTTC. Protein product: CASSPGTARDNEQFF. The J gene is TRBJ2-1, the V gene TRBV18, with TRBD1 identical over 7 bases. The CDR3 consists of 15 residues. Trimming removed 3 bases from V and 5 bases from J; junction bases left unmatched: 7. Germline CDR1 and CDR2: KGHSH and LQKENI.

This clonotype was recorded many times. The chain employs TRBV5-4 and TRBJ1-1, with a tentative D call TRBD1 (6 bases). The CDR3 totals 16 residues. V dropped 0 bases and J dropped 0 bases, with 12 bases sitting between them. Germline lookup yields CDR1 SGHNT and CDR2 YYREEE (reference sequence). Here the CDR3 DNA reads TGTGCCAGCAGCTTGGCTGAGACAGGCATGAACACTGAAGCTTTCTTT. This gives the protein CASSLAETGMNTEAFF.

The table lists this clonotype with many counts. The chain joins TRBV7-2 to TRBJ2-1; perhaps TRBD2 as D (5 bases). Germline V gene lookup returns CDR1 SGHTA and CDR2 FQGNSA. The CDR3 loop spans 12 amino acids. Trimming took 0 bases from V and 9 from J, leaving 6 bases between them. The CDR3 here is CASSLAGLEQFF. The CDR3 DNA follows: TGTGCCAGCAGCTTAGCAGGACTTGAGCAGTTCTTC.